Listed below are T cell receptor beta chains from one sample, sequenced in a study of cytomegalovirus exposure and HLA in healthy donors. This table comes from immunoSEQ multiplex PCR, and its TCRdb copy is limited to in-frame clones, with some not included. The table has roughly 99,000 clones, roughly 73% seen once; the top ten hold 3% to 4%. Sequencing was done on a sample of PBMCs. The receptors here all came from a woman in her 40s in good health and CMV-seronegative. Both conserved end residues are part of each CDR3. D genes are given only for firm matches. The size entry is marked missing in some rows and otherwise reads once, few, many or a size class.

TRBJ2-2 | TRBV13 | TRBD1 | once | TGTGCCAGCAGCTTAGGGACAGGGATCACCGGGGAGCTGTTTTTT | CASSLGTGITGELFF
TRBJ2-1 | TRBV27 | NA | NA | TGTGCCAGCACCCCGGGACTGGGAATCTACAATGAGCAGTTCTTC | CASTPGLGIYNEQFF
TRBJ1-1 | TRBV7-2 | TRBD1 | few | TGTGCCAGCAGCTTAGACAGGGGGAACACTGAAGCTTTCTTT | CASSLDRGNTEAFF
TRBJ1-1 | TRBV7-8 | NA | NA | TGTGCCAGCAGCTTAGGGGCCCTCGACACTGAAGCTTTCTTT | CASSLGALDTEAFF
TRBJ2-7 | TRBV5-1 | TRBD1 | NA | TGCGCCAGCAGCACGTCCGGGACAGCCTCCGAGCAGTACTTC | CASSTSGTASEQYF
TRBJ2-3 | TRBV9 | NA | NA | TGTGCCAGCAGCGTAGCTCCGGGGGGCAGGGATACGCAGTATTTT | CASSVAPGGRDTQYF
TRBJ1-2 | TRBV6-5 | NA | NA | TGTGCCAGCAGTTACTCGTCGGAGTATGGCTACACCTTC | CASSYSSEYGYTF
TRBJ1-3 | TRBV13 | NA | NA | TGTGCCAGCAGCCTAGACAGGAGCTCTGGAAACACCATATATTTT | CASSLDRSSGNTIYF
TRBJ1-5 | TRBV27 | TRBD1 | NA | TGTGCCAGTGGACAGGGCAATCAGCCCCAGAATTTT | CASGQGNQPQNF
TRBJ1-4 | TRBV6-1 | TRBD1 | once | TGTGCCAGCAACGACAGGGGGGGAGTGGATGAAAAACTGTTTTTT | CASNDRGGVDEKLFF
TRBJ2-7 | TRBV30 | TRBD2 | once | TGTGCCTGGAAGCTAGCGGGGGGTTACTACGAGCAGTACTTC | CAWKLAGGYYEQYF
TRBJ1-1 | TRBV7-2 | NA | NA | TGTGCCAGCAACTTCCTTAGGGGGACTGAAGCTTTCTTT | CASNFLRGTEAFF
TRBJ1-6 | TRBV19 | NA | NA | TGTGCCAGTAGTGGGTCAGGTCTCCATAATTCACCCCTCCACTTT | CASSGSGLHNSPLHF
TRBJ1-4 | TRBV9 | TRBD1 | NA | TGTGCCAGCAGCTACAGGGGTACTAATGAAAAACTGTTTTTT | CASSYRGTNEKLFF
TRBJ1-4 | TRBV7-9 | NA | NA | TGTGCCAGCAGCTTAGCGCTGGGGGGGGGTGAAAAACTGTTTTTT | CASSLALGGGEKLFF
TRBJ1-1 | TRBV21-1 | NA | NA | TGTGCCAGCAGCAAAGCCGTTCGGGTGACTGAAGCTTTCTTT | CASSKAVRVTEAFF
TRBJ1-5 | TRBV4-1 | NA | NA | TGCGCCAGCAGCCAAGAGGGTTACAGGGCCGCAAATCAGCCCCAGAATTTT | CASSQEGYRAANQPQNF